This TCR beta chain was recovered during a study of blood T cell repertoires in COVID-19. Study at large: Sites across the United States, Italy and Spain contributed samples from acute and convalescent COVID-19. In each case, the material was cDNA or gDNA derived from T cells, B-cell-depleted T cells, or PBMCs.

How the authors handled the data: It was from reference gene primer amplification that nucleated cell counts were estimated. TCRdb keeps only in-frame clones here, not all; method: immunoSEQ multiplex PCR. The V and J calls and the clone size are those of that table, but D and trimming were determined from the DNA. Of under 20,000 clones listed, approximately 95% are singletons. The sample consisted of peripheral blood. The receptor was isolated from a woman aged 45-60 years with active COVID-19.

CDR3 nucleotides: TGCAGCGTTGCTGGGGGGAGGGCCTACAATGAGCAGTTCTTC. It codes for CSVAGGRAYNEQFF. The chain uses TRBV29-1 and TRBJ2-1; 7 bases align to TRBD2. CDR1 is SQVTM, CDR2 ANQGSEA, per germline. The junction had 5 bases not matched to a gene; V was cut back by 4 bases and J by 2 bases. The CDR3 runs 14 residues.